The 24 T cell receptor beta chains below were found in one sample sequenced in a study of identical twins. TCRdb used MiXCR to reprocess the 5' RACE reads, holding one entry per CDR3 protein. The table lists approximately 620,000 distinct CDR3 sequences, less than 10% of them singletons, with about 0.98% in the top ten. The same sample was also used in a study of yellow fever vaccine responses in identical twins.

The sequenced material came from PBMCs. These receptors were collected from a woman aged 18-29 years in good health.

This clonotype was seen a few times. V gene TRBV7-2 combines with J gene TRBJ2-1; 8 bases align to TRBD1. The CDR3 is 15 amino acids. CDR1 is SGHTA, CDR2 FQGNSA, per germline. The trim removed 6 bases at V and 2 bases at J, leaving 6 bases unmatched. The CDR3 loop reads CASRKGQGPYNEQFF. In DNA form, the CDR3 reads TGTGCCAGCAGAAAAGGACAGGGACCCTACAATGAGCAGTTCTTC. Drawing the rest from reference TRBV7-2 and TRBJ2-1, the complete variable domain is GAGVSQSPSNKVTEKGKDVELRCDPISGHTALYWYRQSLGQGLEFLIYFQGNSAPDKSGLPSDRFSAERTGGSVSTLTIQRTQQEDSAVYLCASRKGQGPYNEQFFGPGTRLTVL.

This chain links TRBV30 with TRBJ2-7; D is unresolved. The CDR3 is made up of 11 amino acids. V lost 3 bases and J 3 bases, leaving 6 bases between the germline ends. Germline V gene lookup returns CDR1 GTSNPN and CDR2 SVGIG (reference sequence). The CDR3 loop is CAWRNSYEQYF. The CDR3 nucleotides are TGTGCCTGGAGAAACAGCTACGAGCAGTACTTC.

This clonotype was detected many times. This chain joins TRBV24-1 and TRBJ2-3; D is unclear. From germline, CDR1 is KGHDR and CDR2 SFDVKD. Between the trimmed V and J ends, which lost 0 bases and 0 bases, there was a span of 9 bases. The length of the CDR3 is 16 residues. CDR3 protein: CATSDLNRRSTDTQYF. CDR3 in DNA: TGTGCCACCAGTGATTTGAATCGGCGGAGCACAGATACGCAGTATTTT.

The sample holds many counts of this clonotype. The rearrangement uses TRBV29-1 and TRBJ2-1, with 11 nucleotides matching TRBD2. CDR3 length: 14 amino acids. Germline V gene data show CDR1 as SQVTM and CDR2 as ANQGSEA. Trimming removed 7 bases from V and 7 bases from J; junction bases left unmatched: 9. The DNA for the CDR3 is TGCAGCGGCTCCGGGACTAGCGGTTGGAATGAGCAGTTCTTC. It translates to CSGSGTSGWNEQFF.

The chain carries TRBV29-1 and TRBJ1-4; D is uncertain. The CDR3 is 11 residues long. Trimming removed 5 bases at V and 4 bases at J, with 5 bases between. Germline V gene data show CDR1 as SQVTM and CDR2 as ANQGSEA. CDR3 DNA sequence: TGCAGCGTTCCTGATAATGAAAAACTGTTTTTT. This translates into CSVPDNEKLFF. Using reference TRBV29-1 and TRBJ1-4 for the parts outside the CDR3, the full variable domain is SAVISQKPSRDICQRGTSLTIQCQVDSQVTMMFWYRQQPGQSLTLIATANQGSEATYESGFVIDKFPISRPNLTFSTLTVSNMSPEDSSIYLCSVPDNEKLFFGSGTQLSVL.

This sequence joins TRBV20-1 and TRBJ1-4; D gene uncertain. V was shortened by 3 bases and J by 2 bases, with 10 bases between the two germline ends. In germline, CDR1 is DFQATT, CDR2 SNEGSKA (reference sequence). This CDR3 is built from 14 residues. In DNA, the CDR3 is TGCAGTGCTAGTTTGCCAGGCACTAATGAAAAACTGTTTTTT. It is translated as CSASLPGTNEKLFF.

The chain has TRBV15 and TRBJ1-1; D might be TRBD1 (6 bases). The germline gives CDR1 LNHNV, CDR2 YYDKDF (reference sequence). V was pared by 3 bases and J by 1 base, with 9 bases between. This CDR3 has 14 amino acids. CDR3 bases: TGTGCCACCAGCAGGAAGACAGGGAACACTGAAGCTTTCTTT. It codes for CATSRKTGNTEAFF.

This clonotype appeared a few times. The chain is built from TRBV5-1 and TRBJ2-5, with D unresolved. The germline V gene has CDR1 SGHRS and CDR2 YFSETQ. There are 14 residues in the CDR3. V was pared by 0 bases and J by 5 bases, with 11 bases between. The CDR3 sequence is CASSLESPSETQYF. The CDR3 DNA is TGCGCCAGCAGCTTGGAGTCCCCCTCGGAGACCCAGTACTTC.

This clonotype has a handful of counts. The chain has TRBV9 and TRBJ1-1; D remains unclear. Trimming removed 2 bases from V and 1 base from J, with 9 bases in between. The germline CDR1 and CDR2 sequences are SGDLS and YYNGEE. CDR3 size: 14 residues. The CDR3 DNA reads as TGTGCCAGCAGCGTGCGGGAAAAGAACACTGAAGCTTTCTTT. Translating it yields CASSVREKNTEAFF.

This clonotype has a count of ten or more. The rearrangement joins TRBV3-1 to TRBJ2-7, with D unresolved. Germline V gene lookup returns CDR1 LGHDT and CDR2 YNNKEL (reference sequence). Trimming removed 1 base at V and 0 bases at J, with 7 bases between. This CDR3 spans 14 amino acids. For the CDR3, the DNA is TGTGCCAGCAGCCAAGGTGCGGACTCCTACGAGCAGTACTTC. The encoded protein is CASSQGADSYEQYF.

This clonotype was found a few times. The gene calls are TRBV6-5 and TRBJ2-5; TRBD1 matches at 7 bases. Germline-derived CDR1 and CDR2 are MNHEY and SVGAGI. The CDR3 totals 17 residues. V dropped 4 bases and J dropped 5; count of bases not matched to a gene: 16. The CDR3: CASSSLLSTGSLETQYF. The CDR3 DNA sequence: TGTGCCAGCAGTTCCCTCCTCTCGACAGGGTCGTTGGAGACCCAGTACTTC.

This clonotype turned up a few times. The V and J genes are TRBV9 and TRBJ1-3, with D possibly TRBD1 on 5 matching bases. The CDR3 is 15 amino acids. Trimming took 0 bases from V and 0 from J, leaving 7 bases between them. Germline V gene sequence: CDR1 SGDLS, CDR2 YYNGEE. The CDR3 loop is CASSVEGNSGNTIYF. The CDR3, as DNA: TGTGCCAGCAGCGTAGAGGGGAACTCTGGAAACACCATATATTTT.

This clonotype appeared a few times. The J gene is TRBJ1-1, the V gene TRBV6-6; D gene unclear. The germline CDR1 and CDR2 sequences are MNHNY and SVGAGI (reference sequence). Trimming cost V 11 bases and J 4 bases, with 17 bases left between them. The CDR3 contains 13 residues. The CDR3 is CACMKGMGTEAFF. In DNA form, the CDR3 reads TGTGCCTGTATGAAGGGAATGGGCACTGAAGCTTTCTTT.

In this sample, this clonotype turned up a few times. The rearrangement joins TRBV7-2 to TRBJ2-3; 10 nucleotides line up with TRBD2. Germline assignment: CDR1 SGHTA and CDR2 FQGNSA. This CDR3 contains 16 residues. Trimming cost V 3 bases and J 0 bases; bases outside gene matches: 3. Here the CDR3 DNA reads TGTGCCAGCAGCTTGGCTAGCGGGAGAAGCACAGATACGCAGTATTTT. Its translation: CASSLASGRSTDTQYF.

There are many counts of this clonotype. This chain connects TRBV10-3 to TRBJ1-1, with a tentative D call TRBD1 (6 bases). CDR3 length: 15 residues. Trimming removed 0 bases at V and 1 base at J, with 9 bases between. Germline V CDR1 and CDR2: ENHRY, SYGVKD. CDR3 sequence: CAISESTGQNTEAFF. In nucleotides, the CDR3 is TGTGCCATCAGTGAGTCTACAGGGCAGAACACTGAAGCTTTCTTT.

There are a few counts of this clonotype. The chain is built from TRBV7-9 and TRBJ2-3; no reliable D call. The germline V gene encodes CDR1 SEHNR and CDR2 FQNEAQ (reference sequence). V was cut by 5 bases and J by 2 bases, with 8 bases left in between. The CDR3 contains 13 residues. CDR3 loop: CASSLTTTDTQYF. The CDR3 nucleotides read TGTGCCAGCAGCCTAACCACCACAGATACGCAGTATTTT.

This chain connects TRBV20-1 to TRBJ2-7; D uncertain. V was trimmed by 3 bases and J by 0 bases, leaving 12 bases between them. Germline lookup yields CDR1 DFQATT and CDR2 SNEGSKA (reference sequence). This CDR3 has 14 amino acids. In DNA, the CDR3 is TGCAGTGCTAGGTCGGATCTGAGCTCCTACGAGCAGTACTTC. This translates into CSARSDLSSYEQYF.

The sample holds a few counts of this clonotype. The V and J genes are TRBV20-1 and TRBJ1-4; 11 positions agree with TRBD1. The CDR3 loop spans 13 amino acids. The ends lost 7 bases at V and 8 bases at J; junction bases unmatched: 6. CDR1 DFQATT and CDR2 SNEGSKA come from the germline V gene (reference sequence). For the CDR3, the DNA is TGCAGTGGTGGGGACAGGGGGGGAGAAAAACTGTTTTTT. Amino acid sequence: CSGGDRGGEKLFF.

The chain is built from TRBV6-1 and TRBJ2-1; a weak D match, TRBD1 (6 bases). Germline V gives CDR1 MNHNS, CDR2 SASEGT. V shed 0 bases and J shed 10 bases, with 10 bases lying between them. This CDR3 comprises 13 residues. The DNA of the CDR3 is TGTGCCAGCAGTGAAGCGTCAGGGGTCGAGCAGTTCTTC. This sequence encodes CASSEASGVEQFF.

The chain carries TRBV28 and TRBJ2-1; 14 bases match TRBD2. The CDR3 contains 16 residues. CDR1 and CDR2 from the germline V gene are MDHEN and SYDVKM. V shed 4 bases, J shed 8 bases, and the junction held 7 bases outside the gene matches. The CDR3 loop reads CASSSPGTSGSYEQFF. CDR3 in DNA: TGTGCCAGCAGTTCGCCTGGGACTAGCGGGAGTTATGAGCAGTTCTTC.

The rearrangement uses TRBV4-1 and TRBJ2-5; 8 bases align to TRBD2. The CDR3 sequence is 18 residues long. The germline V gene has CDR1 MGHRA and CDR2 YSYEKL. J was trimmed by 3 bases and V by 0 bases; bases with no gene match: 12. Here the CDR3 DNA reads TGCGCCAGCAGCCAAGAAGGGACTAGAGTTTCAGCCAAAGAGACCCAGTACTTC. It yields the protein CASSQEGTRVSAKETQYF.

A few counts support this clonotype. This sequence joins TRBV10-3 and TRBJ1-6; a possible D gene is TRBD1 (6 bases). The CDR3 has 15 residues. The V gene's germline CDR1 is ENHRY and CDR2 SYGVKD. Trimming took 0 bases from V and 9 from J, leaving 12 bases between them. CDR3 in DNA: TGTGCCATCAGTGAGTCGGCAGGGGTTGGTTCACCCCTCCACTTT. Residues: CAISESAGVGSPLHF.

In its sample, this clonotype was seen many times. The chain uses TRBV5-1 and TRBJ2-3; 15 bases are a match to TRBD2. With V trimmed by 1 base and J by 0 bases, 6 bases remained unmatched. CDR1 SGHRS and CDR2 YFSETQ come from the germline V gene. The CDR3 contains 19 residues. For the CDR3, the DNA is TGCGCCAGCAGCTTGTGGGCCGGGACTAGCGGGGGGAGCACAGATACGCAGTATTTT. It yields the protein CASSLWAGTSGGSTDTQYF.

The chain recombines TRBV27 with TRBJ2-1, with 13 bases fitting TRBD2. CDR1 and CDR2 (germline): MNHEY, SMNVEV (reference sequence). Trimming took 4 bases from V and 8 from J; bases not matched to a gene: 5. The CDR3 has 15 amino acids. The CDR3 loop is CASSSGLAGVDEQFF. The CDR3 DNA follows: TGTGCCAGCAGTTCAGGACTAGCGGGGGTAGATGAGCAGTTCTTC.